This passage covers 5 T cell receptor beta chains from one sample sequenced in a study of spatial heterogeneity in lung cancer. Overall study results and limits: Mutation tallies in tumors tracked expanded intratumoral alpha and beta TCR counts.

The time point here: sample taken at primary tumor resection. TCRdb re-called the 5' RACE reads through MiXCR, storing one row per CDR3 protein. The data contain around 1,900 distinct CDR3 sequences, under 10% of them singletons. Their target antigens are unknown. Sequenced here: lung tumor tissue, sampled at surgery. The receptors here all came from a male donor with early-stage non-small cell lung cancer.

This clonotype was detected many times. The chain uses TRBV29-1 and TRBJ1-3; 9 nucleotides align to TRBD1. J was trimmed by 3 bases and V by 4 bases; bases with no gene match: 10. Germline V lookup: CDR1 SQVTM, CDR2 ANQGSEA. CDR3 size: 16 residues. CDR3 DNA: TGCAGCGTTGGCCAGGGACAGGGAATCGTTGGAAACACCATATATTTT. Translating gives CSVGQGQGIVGNTIYF. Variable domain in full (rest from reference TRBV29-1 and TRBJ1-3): SAVISQKPSRDICQRGTSLTIQCQVDSQVTMMFWYRQQPGQSLTLIATANQGSEATYESGFVIDKFPISRPNLTFSTLTVSNMSPEDSSIYLCSVGQGQGIVGNTIYFGEGSWLTVV.

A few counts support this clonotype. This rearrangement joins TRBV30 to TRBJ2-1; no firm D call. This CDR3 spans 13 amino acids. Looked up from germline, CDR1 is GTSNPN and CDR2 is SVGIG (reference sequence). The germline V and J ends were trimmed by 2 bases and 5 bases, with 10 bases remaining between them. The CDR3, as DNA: TGTGCCTGGAGTTTCGGCCGAGACAATGAGCAGTTCTTC. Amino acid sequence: CAWSFGRDNEQFF.

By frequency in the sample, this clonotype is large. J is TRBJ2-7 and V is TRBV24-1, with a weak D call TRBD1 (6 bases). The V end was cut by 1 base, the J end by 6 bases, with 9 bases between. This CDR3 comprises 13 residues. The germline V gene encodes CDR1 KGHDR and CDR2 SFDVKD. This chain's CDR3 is CATSDFQGSEQYF. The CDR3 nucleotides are TGTGCCACCAGTGATTTTCAGGGGAGCGAGCAGTACTTC.

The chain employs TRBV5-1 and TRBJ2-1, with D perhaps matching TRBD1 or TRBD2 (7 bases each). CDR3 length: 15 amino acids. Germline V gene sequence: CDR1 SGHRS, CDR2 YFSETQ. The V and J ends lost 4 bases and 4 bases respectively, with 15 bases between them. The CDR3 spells CASSGGGQTYNEQFF. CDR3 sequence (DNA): TGCGCCAGCAGCGGCGGGGGACAGACATACAATGAGCAGTTCTTC.

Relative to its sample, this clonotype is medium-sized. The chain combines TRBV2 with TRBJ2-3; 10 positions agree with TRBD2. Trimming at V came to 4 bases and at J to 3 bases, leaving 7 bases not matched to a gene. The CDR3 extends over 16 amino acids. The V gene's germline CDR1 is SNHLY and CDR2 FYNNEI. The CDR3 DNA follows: TGTGCCAGCAGTGTGAGCGGGGGGGCCCGAACAGATACGCAGTATTTT. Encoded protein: CASSVSGGARTDTQYF.